What follows are 3 T cell receptor beta chains derived from one specimen sequenced in a study of naive and memory T cell subsets. The library had UMIs added by 3' ligation of an oligonucleotide to TCR cDNA. Ligated cDNA underwent four rounds of PCR with nested alpha and beta constant region primers and SP2. TCRdb independently ran MiXCR on the 5' RACE reads; one entry per CDR3 protein. The sample contains about 32,000 distinct CDR3 sequences, approximately 15% of which appear only once. The receptors stem from a female donor in good health.

CDR3 DNA: TGTGCCAGCCGGAGTCTGGGGGCCGCCTTTGAGACCCAGTACTTC. Translation gives CASRSLGAAFETQYF. J is TRBJ2-5 and V is TRBV27, with D possibly being TRBD1 (6 bases). Germline CDR1 and CDR2: MNHEY and SMNVEV (reference sequence). The CDR3 runs 15 residues. Trimming removed 8 bases from V and 5 bases from J, with 21 bases in between.

This clonotype was counted at least ten times. The V gene is TRBV10-1, the J gene TRBJ2-3, with 9 bases matching TRBD2. CDR1 and CDR2 from the germline V gene are WNHNN and SYGVQD (reference sequence). CDR3 length: 16 amino acids. V lost 4 bases and J lost 2; bases outside the gene matches: 7. The CDR3 is CASSARLAAYTDTQYF. The CDR3 DNA reads as TGCGCCAGCAGTGCCCGACTAGCGGCCTACACAGATACGCAGTATTTT.

This clonotype was seen many times. V and J are TRBV29-1 and TRBJ1-2, with a weak D call TRBD1 (5 bases). V shed 5 bases and J shed 6 bases, with 16 bases lying between them. CDR1 and CDR2 (germline): SQVTM, ANQGSEA. CDR3 length: 13 amino acids. CDR3 protein: CSVRWQGVNGYTF. The CDR3 DNA sequence: TGCAGCGTTCGGTGGCAGGGAGTCAATGGCTACACCTTC.